This T cell receptor (beta chain) was captured in a study of OX40 agonist ivuxolimab in advanced cancers. Study at large: Partial responses were achieved by three patients: one hepatocellular carcinoma, two cutaneous melanoma. Study conclusions and caveats: The authors did not determine the antigen specificity of the expanded peripheral T cells. In a subset of nonresponders, normalized T-cell clonal expansion was also low. Clones of CD4+ and CD8+ blood T cells grew by week 6 at doses of 0.1 to 3.0 mg/kg.

The assay was immunoSEQ multiplex PCR, and TCRdb's table has in-frame clones only and misses some. The sample has 20,000 to 25,000 clones, about 83% seen once; the top ten hold 16%. This clone was found once. The antigen is not known. The CDR3 spans 13 residues. Trimming removed 0 bases from V and 9 bases from J; junction bases left unmatched: 0. Per germline, CDR1 SGHRS and CDR2 YFSETQ. This TCR was recovered from an adult with an advanced solid tumor such as melanoma, head and neck, liver or kidney cancer. V is TRBV5-1 and J is TRBJ2-1; 10 bases are a match to TRBD1. The sample here was CD4+ or CD8+ T cells sorted from blood, taken in a trial of the OX40 agonist ivuxolimab. The CDR3 DNA is TGCGCCAGCAGCTTGGGGACAGGGGGTGAGCAGTTCTTC. Translating gives CASSLGTGGEQFF.